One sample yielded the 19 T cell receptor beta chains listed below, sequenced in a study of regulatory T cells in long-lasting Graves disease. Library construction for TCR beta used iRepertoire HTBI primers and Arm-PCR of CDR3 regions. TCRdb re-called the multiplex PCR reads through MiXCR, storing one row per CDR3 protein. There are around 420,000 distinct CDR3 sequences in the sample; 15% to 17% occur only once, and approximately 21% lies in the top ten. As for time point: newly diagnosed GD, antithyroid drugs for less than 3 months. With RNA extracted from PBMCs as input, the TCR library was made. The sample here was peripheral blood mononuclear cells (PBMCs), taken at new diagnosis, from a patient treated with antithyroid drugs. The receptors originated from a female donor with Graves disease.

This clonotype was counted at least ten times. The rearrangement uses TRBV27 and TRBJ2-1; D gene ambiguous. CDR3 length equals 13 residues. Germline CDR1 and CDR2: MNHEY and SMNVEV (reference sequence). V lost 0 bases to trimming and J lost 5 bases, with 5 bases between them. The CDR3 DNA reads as TGTGCCAGCAGTTTATCGTCGAACAATGAGCAGTTCTTC. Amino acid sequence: CASSLSSNNEQFF.

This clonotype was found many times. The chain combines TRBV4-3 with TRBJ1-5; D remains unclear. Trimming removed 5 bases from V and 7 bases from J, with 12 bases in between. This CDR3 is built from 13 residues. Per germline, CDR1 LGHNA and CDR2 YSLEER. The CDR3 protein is CASSFRREQPQHF. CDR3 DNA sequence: TGCGCCAGCAGCTTCCGGCGGGAGCAGCCCCAGCATTTT.

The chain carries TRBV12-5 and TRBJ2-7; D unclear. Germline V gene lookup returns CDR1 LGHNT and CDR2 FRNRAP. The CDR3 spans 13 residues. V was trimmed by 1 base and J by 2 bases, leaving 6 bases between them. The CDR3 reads CASGLAATYEQYF. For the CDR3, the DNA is TGTGCTAGTGGTTTGGCGGCCACCTACGAGCAGTACTTC. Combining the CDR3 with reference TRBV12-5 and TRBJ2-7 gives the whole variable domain DARVTQTPRHKVTEMGQEVTMRCQPILGHNTVFWYRQTMMQGLELLAYFRNRAPLDDSGMPKDRFSAEMPDATLATLKIQPSEPRDSAVYFCASGLAATYEQYFGPGTRLTVT.

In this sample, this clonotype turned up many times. The CDR3, as DNA: TGTGCCAGCAGCAGAGCAGGGTATGAGCGGGGTGAAAAACTGTTTTTT. Translating gives CASSRAGYERGEKLFF. V usage is TRBV7-9 and J usage is TRBJ1-4; possible D gene TRBD1, 5 bases. From germline, CDR1 is SEHNR and CDR2 FQNEAQ (reference sequence). V gave up 5 bases and J gave up 7 bases, with 20 bases separating them. The CDR3 sequence is 16 residues long.

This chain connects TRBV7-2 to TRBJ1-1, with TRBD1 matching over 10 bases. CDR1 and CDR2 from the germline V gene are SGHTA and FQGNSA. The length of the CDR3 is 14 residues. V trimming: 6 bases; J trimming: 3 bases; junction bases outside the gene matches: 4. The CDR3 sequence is CASSSGTGDTEAFF. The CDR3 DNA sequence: TGTGCCAGCAGTTCAGGGACAGGGGACACTGAAGCTTTCTTT.

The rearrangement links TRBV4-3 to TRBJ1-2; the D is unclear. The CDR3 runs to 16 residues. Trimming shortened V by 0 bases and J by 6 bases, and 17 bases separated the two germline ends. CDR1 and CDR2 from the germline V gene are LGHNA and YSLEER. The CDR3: CASSQESSPSADGYTF. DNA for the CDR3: TGCGCCAGCAGCCAAGAGTCGTCGCCATCCGCGGATGGCTACACCTTC.

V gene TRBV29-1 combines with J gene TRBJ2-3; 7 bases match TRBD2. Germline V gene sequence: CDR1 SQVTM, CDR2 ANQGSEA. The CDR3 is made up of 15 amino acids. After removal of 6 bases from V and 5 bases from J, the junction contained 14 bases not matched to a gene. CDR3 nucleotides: TGCAGCGTCTATACAGCGGGGACTGGTGAAGATACGCAGTATTTT. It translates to CSVYTAGTGEDTQYF.

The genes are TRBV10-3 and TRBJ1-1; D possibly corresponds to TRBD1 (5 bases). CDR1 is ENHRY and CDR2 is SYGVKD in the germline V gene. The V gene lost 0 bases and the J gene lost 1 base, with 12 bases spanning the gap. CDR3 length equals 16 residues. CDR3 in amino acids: CAISESGEGRNTEAFF. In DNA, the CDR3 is TGTGCCATCAGTGAGTCGGGGGAGGGACGGAACACTGAAGCTTTCTTT.

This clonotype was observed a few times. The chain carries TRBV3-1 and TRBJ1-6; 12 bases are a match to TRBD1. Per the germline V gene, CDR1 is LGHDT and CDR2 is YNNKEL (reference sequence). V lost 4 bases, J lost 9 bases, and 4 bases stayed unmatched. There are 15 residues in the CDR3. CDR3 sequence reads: CASSPPGQGASPLHF. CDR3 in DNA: TGTGCCAGCAGCCCTCCGGGACAGGGGGCTTCACCCCTCCACTTT. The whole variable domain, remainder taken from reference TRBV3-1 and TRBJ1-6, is DTAVSQTPKYLVTQMGNDKSIKCEQNLGHDTMYWYKQDSKKFLKIMFSYNNKELIINETVPNRFSPKSPDKAHLNLHINSLELGDSAVYFCASSPPGQGASPLHFGNGTRLTVT.

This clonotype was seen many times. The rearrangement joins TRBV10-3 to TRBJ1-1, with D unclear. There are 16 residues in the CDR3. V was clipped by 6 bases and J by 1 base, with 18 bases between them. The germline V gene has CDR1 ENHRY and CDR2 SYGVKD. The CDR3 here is CAIRDPMGRGNTEAFF. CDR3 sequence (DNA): TGTGCCATCAGGGACCCTATGGGCCGGGGGAACACTGAAGCTTTCTTT.

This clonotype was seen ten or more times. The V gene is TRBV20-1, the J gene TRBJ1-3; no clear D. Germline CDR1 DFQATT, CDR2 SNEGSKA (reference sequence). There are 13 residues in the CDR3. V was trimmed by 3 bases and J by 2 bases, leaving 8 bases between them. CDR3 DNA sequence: TGCAGTGCTAGTCGGGTTGCTGGAAACACCATATATTTT. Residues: CSASRVAGNTIYF.

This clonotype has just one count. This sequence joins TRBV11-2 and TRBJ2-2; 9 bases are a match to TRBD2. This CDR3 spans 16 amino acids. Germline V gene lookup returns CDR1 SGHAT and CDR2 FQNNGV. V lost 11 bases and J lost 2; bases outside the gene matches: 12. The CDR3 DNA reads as TGTGCCTCCAGGAGGGGTAGCGGGAGTAACACCGGGGAGCTGTTTTTT. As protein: CASRRGSGSNTGELFF.

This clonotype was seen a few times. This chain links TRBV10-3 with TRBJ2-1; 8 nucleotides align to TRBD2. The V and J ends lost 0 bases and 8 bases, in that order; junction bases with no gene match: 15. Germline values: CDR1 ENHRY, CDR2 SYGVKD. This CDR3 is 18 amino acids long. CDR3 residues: CAISESTVKSGRIDEQFF. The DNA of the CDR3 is TGTGCCATCAGTGAGTCAACGGTTAAAAGCGGGAGAATCGATGAGCAGTTCTTC.

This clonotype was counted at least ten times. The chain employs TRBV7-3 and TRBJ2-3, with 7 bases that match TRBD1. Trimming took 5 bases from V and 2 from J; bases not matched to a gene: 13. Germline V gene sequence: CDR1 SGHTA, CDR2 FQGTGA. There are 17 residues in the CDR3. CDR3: CASSLRGGGPTTDTQYF. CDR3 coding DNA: TGTGCCAGCAGCCTCCGAGGGGGCGGACCAACCACAGATACGCAGTATTTT.

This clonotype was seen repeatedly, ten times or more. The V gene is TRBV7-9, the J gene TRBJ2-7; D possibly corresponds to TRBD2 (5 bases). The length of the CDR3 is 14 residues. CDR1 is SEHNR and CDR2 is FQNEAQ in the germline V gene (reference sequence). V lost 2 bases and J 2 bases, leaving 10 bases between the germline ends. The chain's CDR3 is CASSLRRGAYEQYF. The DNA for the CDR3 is TGTGCCAGCAGCTTACGACGGGGAGCCTACGAGCAGTACTTC.

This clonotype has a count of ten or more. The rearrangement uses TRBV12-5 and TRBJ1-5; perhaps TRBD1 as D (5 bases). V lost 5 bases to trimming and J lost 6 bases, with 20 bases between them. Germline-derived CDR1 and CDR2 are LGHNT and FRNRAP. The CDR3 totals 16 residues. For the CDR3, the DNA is TGTGCTAGTGGTCCTGCCGTCGCAGGGCCGACTCAGCCCCAGCATTTT. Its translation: CASGPAVAGPTQPQHF.

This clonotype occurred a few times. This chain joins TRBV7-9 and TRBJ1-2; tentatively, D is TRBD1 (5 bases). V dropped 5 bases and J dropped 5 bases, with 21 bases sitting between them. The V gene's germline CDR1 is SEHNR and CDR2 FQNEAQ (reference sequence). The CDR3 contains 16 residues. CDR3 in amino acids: CASSQAPGTIQYGYTF. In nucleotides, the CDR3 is TGTGCCAGCAGCCAGGCCCCTGGGACCATTCAGTATGGCTACACCTTC.

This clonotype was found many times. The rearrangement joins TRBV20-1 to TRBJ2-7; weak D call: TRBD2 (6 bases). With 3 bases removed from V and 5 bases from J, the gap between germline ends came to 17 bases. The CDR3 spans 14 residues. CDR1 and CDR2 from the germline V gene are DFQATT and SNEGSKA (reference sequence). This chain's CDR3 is CSARVSSAPNEQYF. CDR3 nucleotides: TGCAGTGCTAGGGTGTCTAGCGCCCCGAACGAGCAGTACTTC.

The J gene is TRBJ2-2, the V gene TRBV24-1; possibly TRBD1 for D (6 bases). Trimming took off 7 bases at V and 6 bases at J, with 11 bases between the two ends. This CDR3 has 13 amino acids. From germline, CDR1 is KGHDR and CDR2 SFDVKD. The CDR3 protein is CATSQTGPGELFF. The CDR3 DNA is TGTGCCACCAGCCAAACAGGGCCCGGGGAGCTGTTTTTT.